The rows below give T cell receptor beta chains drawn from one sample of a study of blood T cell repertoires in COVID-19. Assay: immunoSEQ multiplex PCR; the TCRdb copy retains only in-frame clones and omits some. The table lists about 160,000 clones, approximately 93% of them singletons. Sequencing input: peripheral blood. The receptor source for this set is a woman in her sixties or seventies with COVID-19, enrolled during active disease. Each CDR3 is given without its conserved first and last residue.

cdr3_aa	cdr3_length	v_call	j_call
ASSQRGGRGSNSPLH	15	TRBV4-2	TRBJ1-6
ASSLRPLVLSSYEQY	15	TRBV7-2	TRBJ2-7
ASTPWGGGETQY	12	TRBV11-1	TRBJ2-5
ASSQEGRGTEAF	12	TRBV3-1/TRBV3-2	TRBJ1-1
ASSLARAGGNSPLH	14	TRBV7-6	TRBJ1-6
ASSSILVTEAF	11	TRBV12-3/TRBV12-4	TRBJ1-1
ASSYAGEQY	9	TRBV6-5	TRBJ2-7
AISESYRGNYGYT	13	TRBV10-3	TRBJ1-2
ASRGPGQYTEAF	12	TRBV7-9	TRBJ1-1
ASSSPWVQDSYEQY	14	TRBV7-9	TRBJ2-7
ATSEQITSSGNTIY	14	TRBV15	TRBJ1-3
ASSPRDNNNSPLH	13	TRBV18	TRBJ1-6
ASSQVYRGGPQETQY	15	TRBV3-1/TRBV3-2	TRBJ2-5
ASSLIGAGGYT	11	TRBV12-3/TRBV12-4	TRBJ1-2
ASSSLGQGSYYGYT	14	TRBV27	TRBJ1-2
ASSTSGNSPLH	11	TRBV7-6	TRBJ1-6
SGLAGAYNEQF	11	TRBV29-1	TRBJ2-1
ASSFDRVSYNEQF	13	TRBV7-2	TRBJ2-1
ASSFRGWQPQH	11	TRBV12-3/TRBV12-4	TRBJ1-5
ASSYRIESSGNTIY	14	TRBV6-2/TRBV6-3	TRBJ1-3
ASQKGAGTEAF	11	TRBV9	TRBJ1-1
ASSGLQGSREKLF	13	TRBV5-6	TRBJ1-4
ASSSADSPNQPQH	13	TRBV3-1/TRBV3-2	TRBJ1-5
ASSEQGGAPAYGYT	14	TRBV2	TRBJ1-2
ASSYKRGQGTEAF	13	TRBV6-5	TRBJ1-1
ASRTGIGIYNSPLH	14	TRBV19	TRBJ1-6
ATSRARQGNQPQH	13	TRBV15	TRBJ1-5
ASRTLREGGYT	11	TRBV19	TRBJ1-2
ASSPGQGFYEQY	12	TRBV18	TRBJ2-7
ASTPAGRKNIQY	12	TRBV7-8	TRBJ2-4
SVPSGVSYNEQF	12	TRBV29-1	TRBJ2-1
ASSIWTGGYGYT	12	TRBV19	TRBJ1-2
ASSSREAEAF	10	TRBV7-2	TRBJ1-1
ASSLVEGGNSPLH	13	TRBV7-2	TRBJ1-6
ASSEREGSPSPLH	13	TRBV18	TRBJ1-6
ASSEKGQGFYNEQF	14	TRBV6-1	TRBJ2-1
ASSLALAYEQY	11	TRBV7-2	TRBJ2-7
ASSIGTGQVYEQY	13	TRBV19	TRBJ2-7
ASSQVVQAGELF	12	TRBV3-1/TRBV3-2	TRBJ2-2
ASSTPPQGAEGYT	13	TRBV7-2	TRBJ1-2
ASRKPGQGAGEAF	13	TRBV7-2	TRBJ1-1
ASSLYGFGYT	10	TRBV27	TRBJ1-2
ASRTGGLYEQY	11	TRBV28	TRBJ2-7
ASSRDREVTEAF	12	TRBV18	TRBJ1-1
AISESPQGGEKLF	13	TRBV10-3	TRBJ1-4
ASSLQNTNTEAF	12	TRBV7-2	TRBJ1-1
ASSLRTGPEKLF	12	TRBV7-6	TRBJ1-4
ASSYRTGRPSPLH	13	TRBV27	TRBJ1-6
ASRQGSNYGYT	11	TRBV27	TRBJ1-2
ASSLMTGDNSPLH	13	TRBV5-1	TRBJ1-6
ASSQTGSNEKLF	12	TRBV5-4	TRBJ1-4
ASSLGAGTYEQY	12	TRBV27	TRBJ2-7
ATSRDPQGGGGYT	13	TRBV15	TRBJ1-2
ASSPMGGQAYNEQF	14	TRBV18	TRBJ2-1
ASSRDRGQYEAF	12	TRBV6-5	TRBJ1-1
ASSSRVGTEAF	11	TRBV11-3	TRBJ1-1
ASSSTGQQYSGYT	13	TRBV5-6	TRBJ1-2